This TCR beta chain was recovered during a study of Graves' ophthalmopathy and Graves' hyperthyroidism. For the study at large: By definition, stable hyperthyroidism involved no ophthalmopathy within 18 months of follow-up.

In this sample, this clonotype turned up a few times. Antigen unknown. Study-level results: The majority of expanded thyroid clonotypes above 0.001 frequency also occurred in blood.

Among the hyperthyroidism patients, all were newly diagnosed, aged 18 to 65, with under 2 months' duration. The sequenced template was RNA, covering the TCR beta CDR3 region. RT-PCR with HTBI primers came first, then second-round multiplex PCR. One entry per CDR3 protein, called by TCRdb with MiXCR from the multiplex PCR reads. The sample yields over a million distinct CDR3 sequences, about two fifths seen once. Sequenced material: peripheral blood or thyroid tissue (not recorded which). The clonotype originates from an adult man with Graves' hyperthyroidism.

DNA of the CDR3: TGTGCCAGCAGTGGGACGGGGGGCTTGAACACCGGGGAGCTGTTTTTT. It encodes CASSGTGGLNTGELFF. The chain employs TRBV2 and TRBJ2-2, with a possible D match to TRBD2 (7 bases). The germline V gene encodes CDR1 SNHLY and CDR2 FYNNEI. CDR3 length: 16 amino acids. Trimming took 4 bases from V and 1 from J, leaving 13 bases between them.